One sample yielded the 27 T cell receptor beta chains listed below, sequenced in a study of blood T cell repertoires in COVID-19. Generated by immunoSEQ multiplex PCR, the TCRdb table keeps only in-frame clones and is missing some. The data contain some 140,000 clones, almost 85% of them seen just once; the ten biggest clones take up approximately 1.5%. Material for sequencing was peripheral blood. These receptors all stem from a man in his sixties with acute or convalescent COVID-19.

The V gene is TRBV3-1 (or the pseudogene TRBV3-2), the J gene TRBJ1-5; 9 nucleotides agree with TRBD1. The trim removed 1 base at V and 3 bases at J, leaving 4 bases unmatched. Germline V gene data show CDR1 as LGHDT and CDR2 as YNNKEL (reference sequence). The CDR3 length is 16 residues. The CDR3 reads CASSQGGQGLNQPQHF. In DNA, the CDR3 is TGTGCCAGCAGCCAAGGGGGACAGGGACTCAATCAGCCCCAGCATTTT.

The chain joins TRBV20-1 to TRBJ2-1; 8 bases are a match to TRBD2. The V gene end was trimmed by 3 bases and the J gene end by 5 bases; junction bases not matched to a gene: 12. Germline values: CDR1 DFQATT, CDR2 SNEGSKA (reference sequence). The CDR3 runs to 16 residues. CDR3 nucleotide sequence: TGCAGTGCTAGTGATGGGTGGCGGGGGGCGGACAATGAGCAGTTCTTC. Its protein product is CSASDGWRGADNEQFF.

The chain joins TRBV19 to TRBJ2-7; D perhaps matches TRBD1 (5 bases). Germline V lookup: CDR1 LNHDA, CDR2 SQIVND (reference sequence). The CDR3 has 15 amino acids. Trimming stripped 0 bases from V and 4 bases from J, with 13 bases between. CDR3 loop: CASSIDGRESYEQYF. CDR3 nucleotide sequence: TGTGCCAGTAGTATAGACGGCAGGGAATCGTACGAGCAGTACTTC.

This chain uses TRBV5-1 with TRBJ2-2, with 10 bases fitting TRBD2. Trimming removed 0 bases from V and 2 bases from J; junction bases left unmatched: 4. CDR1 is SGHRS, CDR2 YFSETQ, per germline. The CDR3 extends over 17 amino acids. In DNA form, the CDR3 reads TGCGCCAGCAGCTTGGCCCCTAGCGGGAGAAACACCGGGGAGCTGTTTTTT. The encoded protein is CASSLAPSGRNTGELFF.

CDR3 sequence (DNA): TGTGCCAGTAGTACGATAAAGACTAGCGGAGGGCCCTTTGAAGGGCAGTTCTTC. It encodes CASSTIKTSGGPFEGQFF. J is TRBJ2-1 and V is TRBV19, with 9 positions matching TRBD2. With 4 bases clipped from V and 12 bases from J, the junction kept 22 bases outside the gene matches. The CDR3 consists of 18 residues. Germline CDR1 and CDR2: LNHDA and SQIVND (reference sequence).

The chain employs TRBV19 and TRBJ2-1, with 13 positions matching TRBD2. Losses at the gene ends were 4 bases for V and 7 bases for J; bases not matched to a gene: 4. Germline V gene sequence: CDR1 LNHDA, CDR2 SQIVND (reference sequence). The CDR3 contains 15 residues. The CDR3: CASSTGTSGTNEQFF. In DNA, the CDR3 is TGTGCCAGTAGTACCGGGACTAGCGGGACGAATGAGCAGTTCTTC.

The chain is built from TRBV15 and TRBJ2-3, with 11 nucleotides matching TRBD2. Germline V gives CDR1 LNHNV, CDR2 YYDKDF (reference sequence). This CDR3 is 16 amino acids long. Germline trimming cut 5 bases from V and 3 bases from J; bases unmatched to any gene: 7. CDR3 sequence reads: CATSLPGLADTDTQYF. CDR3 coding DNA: TGTGCCACCAGCCTTCCGGGACTAGCGGATACAGATACGCAGTATTTT.

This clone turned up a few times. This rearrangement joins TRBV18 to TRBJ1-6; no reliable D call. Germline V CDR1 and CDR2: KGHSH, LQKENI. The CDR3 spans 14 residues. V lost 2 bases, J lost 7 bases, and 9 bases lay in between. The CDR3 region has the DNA TGTGCCAGCTCACCAGAAGGGAGAAATTCACCCCTCCACTTT. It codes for CASSPEGRNSPLHF.

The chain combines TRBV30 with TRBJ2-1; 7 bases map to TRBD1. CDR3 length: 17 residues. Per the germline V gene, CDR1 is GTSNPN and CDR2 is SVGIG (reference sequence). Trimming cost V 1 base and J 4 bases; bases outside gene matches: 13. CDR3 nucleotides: TGTGCCTGGAGTGGAGACATGGACAGGTTTAGGTACAATGAGCAGTTCTTC. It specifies CAWSGDMDRFRYNEQFF.

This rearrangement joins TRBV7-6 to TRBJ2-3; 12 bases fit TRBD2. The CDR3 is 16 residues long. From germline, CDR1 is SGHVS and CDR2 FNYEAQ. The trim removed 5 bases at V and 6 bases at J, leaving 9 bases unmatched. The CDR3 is CASSPRLAGAGDTQYF. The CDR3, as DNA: TGTGCCAGCAGCCCCCGACTAGCGGGGGCTGGGGATACGCAGTATTTT.

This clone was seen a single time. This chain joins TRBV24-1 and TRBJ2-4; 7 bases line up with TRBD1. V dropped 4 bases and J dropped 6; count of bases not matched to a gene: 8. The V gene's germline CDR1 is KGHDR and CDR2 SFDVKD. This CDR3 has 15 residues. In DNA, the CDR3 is TGTGCCACCAGTGACCGCGCACAGGGGCGAAACATTCAGTACTTC. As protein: CATSDRAQGRNIQYF.

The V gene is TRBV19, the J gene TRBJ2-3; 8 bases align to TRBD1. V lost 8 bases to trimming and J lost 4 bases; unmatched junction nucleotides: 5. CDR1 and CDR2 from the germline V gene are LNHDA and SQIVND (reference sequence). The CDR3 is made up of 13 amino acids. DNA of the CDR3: TGTGCCAGTGGACAGGGAGCGGCAGATACGCAGTATTTT. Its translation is CASGQGAADTQYF.

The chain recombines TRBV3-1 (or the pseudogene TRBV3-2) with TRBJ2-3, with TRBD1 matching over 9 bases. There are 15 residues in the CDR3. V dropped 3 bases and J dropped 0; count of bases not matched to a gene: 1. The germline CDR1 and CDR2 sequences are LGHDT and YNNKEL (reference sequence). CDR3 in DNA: TGTGCCAGCAGCCACGGGACAGGGAGCACAGATACGCAGTATTTT. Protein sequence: CASSHGTGSTDTQYF.

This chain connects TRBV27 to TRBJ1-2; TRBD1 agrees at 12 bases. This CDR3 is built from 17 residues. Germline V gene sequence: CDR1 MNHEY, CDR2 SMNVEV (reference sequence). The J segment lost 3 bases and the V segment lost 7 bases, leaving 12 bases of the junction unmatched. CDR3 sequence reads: CASTVRWDRGRDYGYTF. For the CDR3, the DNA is TGTGCCAGCACCGTAAGGTGGGACAGGGGGCGCGACTATGGCTACACCTTC.

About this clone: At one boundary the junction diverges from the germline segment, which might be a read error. CDR3 loop: CAISEPGPGGLSF. In DNA, the CDR3 is TGTGCCATCAGTGAGCCGGGGCCAGGGGGTTTGTCTTTT. The V and J genes are TRBV10-3 and TRBJ1-5, with 7 bases lining up with TRBD1. The CDR3 is made up of 13 amino acids. Germline CDR1 and CDR2: ENHRY and SYGVKD.

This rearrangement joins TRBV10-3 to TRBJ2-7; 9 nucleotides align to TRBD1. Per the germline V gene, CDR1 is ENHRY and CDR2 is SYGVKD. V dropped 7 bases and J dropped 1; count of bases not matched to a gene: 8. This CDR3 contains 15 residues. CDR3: CAINPGTGRSYEQYF. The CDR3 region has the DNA TGTGCCATCAATCCTGGGACAGGGAGATCCTACGAGCAGTACTTC.

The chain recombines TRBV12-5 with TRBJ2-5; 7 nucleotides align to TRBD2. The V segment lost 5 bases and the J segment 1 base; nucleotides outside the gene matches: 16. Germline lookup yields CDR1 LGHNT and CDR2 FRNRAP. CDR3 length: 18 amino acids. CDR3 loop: CASGTSGTTINFQETQYF. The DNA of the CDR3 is TGTGCTAGTGGTACCAGCGGGACTACCATCAACTTCCAAGAGACCCAGTACTTC.

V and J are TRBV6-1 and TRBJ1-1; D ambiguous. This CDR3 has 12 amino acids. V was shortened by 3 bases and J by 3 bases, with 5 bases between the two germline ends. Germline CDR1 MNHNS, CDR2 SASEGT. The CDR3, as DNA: TGTGCCAGCAGTGACCCGGACACTGAAGCTTTCTTT. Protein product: CASSDPDTEAFF.

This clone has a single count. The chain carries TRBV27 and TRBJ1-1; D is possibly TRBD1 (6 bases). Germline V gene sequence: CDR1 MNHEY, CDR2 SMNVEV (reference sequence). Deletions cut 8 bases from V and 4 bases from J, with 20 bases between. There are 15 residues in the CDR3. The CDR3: CASSIGAQGATEAFF. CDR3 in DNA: TGTGCCAGCTCCATCGGGGCACAGGGAGCCACTGAAGCTTTCTTT.

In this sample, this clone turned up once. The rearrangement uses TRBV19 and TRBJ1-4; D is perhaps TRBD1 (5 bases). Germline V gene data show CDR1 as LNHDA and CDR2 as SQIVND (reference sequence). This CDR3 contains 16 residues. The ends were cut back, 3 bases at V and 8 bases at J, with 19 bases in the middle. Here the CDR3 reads CASSIKGPQAPEKLFF. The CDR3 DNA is TGTGCCAGTAGTATTAAGGGGCCGCAGGCCCCCGAAAAACTGTTTTTT.

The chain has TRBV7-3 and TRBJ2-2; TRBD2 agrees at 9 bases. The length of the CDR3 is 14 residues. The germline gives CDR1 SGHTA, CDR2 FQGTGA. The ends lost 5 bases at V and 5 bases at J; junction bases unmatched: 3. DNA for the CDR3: TGTGCCAGCAGCAGCGGACTAGCGACCGGGGAGCTGTTTTTT. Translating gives CASSSGLATGELFF.

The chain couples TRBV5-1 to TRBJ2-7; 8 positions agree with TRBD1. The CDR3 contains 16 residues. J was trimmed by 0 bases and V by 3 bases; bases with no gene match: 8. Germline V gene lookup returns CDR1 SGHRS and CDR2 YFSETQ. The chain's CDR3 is CASSSGRDRFSYEQYF. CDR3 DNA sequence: TGCGCCAGCAGCTCCGGCCGGGACAGGTTCTCCTACGAGCAGTACTTC.

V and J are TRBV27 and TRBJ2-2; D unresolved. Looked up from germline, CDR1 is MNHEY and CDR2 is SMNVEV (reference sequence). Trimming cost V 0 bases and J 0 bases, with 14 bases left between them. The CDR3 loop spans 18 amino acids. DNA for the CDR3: TGTGCCAGCAGTTTATCGTCCCCCCTTGCAGCGAACACCGGGGAGCTGTTTTTT. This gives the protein CASSLSSPLAANTGELFF.

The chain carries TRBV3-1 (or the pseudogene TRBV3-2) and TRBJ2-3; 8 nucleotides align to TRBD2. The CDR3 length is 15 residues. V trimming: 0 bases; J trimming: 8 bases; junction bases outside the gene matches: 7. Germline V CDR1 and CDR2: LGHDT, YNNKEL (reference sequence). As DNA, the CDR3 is TGTGCCAGCAGCCAAGATGCCAGCGGGAGAGGTACGCAGTATTTT. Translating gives CASSQDASGRGTQYF.

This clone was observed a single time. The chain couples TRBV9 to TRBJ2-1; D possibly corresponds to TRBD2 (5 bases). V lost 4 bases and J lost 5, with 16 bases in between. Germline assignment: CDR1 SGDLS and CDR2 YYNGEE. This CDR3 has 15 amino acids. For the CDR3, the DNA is TGTGCCAGCAGCACTGCACTAGGCGCGAACAATGAGCAGTTCTTC. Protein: CASSTALGANNEQFF.

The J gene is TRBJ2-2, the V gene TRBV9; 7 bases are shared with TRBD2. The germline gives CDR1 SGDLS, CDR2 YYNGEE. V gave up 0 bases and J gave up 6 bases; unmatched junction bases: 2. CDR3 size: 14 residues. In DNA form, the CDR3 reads TGTGCCAGCAGCGTAGCGGCGGGGGCCGGGGAGCTGTTTTTT. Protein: CASSVAAGAGELFF.

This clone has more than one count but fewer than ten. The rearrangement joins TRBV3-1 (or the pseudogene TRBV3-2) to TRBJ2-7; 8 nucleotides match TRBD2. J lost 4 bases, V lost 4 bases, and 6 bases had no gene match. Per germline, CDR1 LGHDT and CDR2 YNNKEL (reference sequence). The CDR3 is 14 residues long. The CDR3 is CASSLSGVGYEQYF. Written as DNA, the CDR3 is TGTGCCAGCAGCCTTAGCGGGGTCGGATACGAGCAGTACTTC.